This TCR beta chain derives from a study of CD8 T cells in ankylosing spondylitis. This clonotype was counted a few times. The antigen is undetermined. The CDR3 is 14 amino acids. Germline V gene sequence: CDR1 SGHRS, CDR2 YFSETQ. Trimming stripped 3 bases from V and 2 bases from J, with 12 bases between. Study conclusions and caveats: It was reported that disease-linked clones were significantly enriched in matched ankylosing spondylitis synovial fluid. A number of the motif variants had already been described in reactive arthritis synovial fluid and blood. Ankylosing spondylitis blood appeared to carry a characteristic TCR beta motif of eight or nine highly homologous variants.

For TCR beta, libraries came from quantitative 5'-RACE with molecular barcodes. Each CDR3 protein gets one entry after TCRdb re-called the 5' RACE reads with MiXCR. The sample lists about 360,000 distinct CDR3 sequences, over 12% seen once, with 1.1% in the top ten. The receptor was isolated from a male donor with ankylosing spondylitis or in good health (not recorded which). J is TRBJ2-7 and V is TRBV5-1; no reliable D call. Material: blood, either unsorted or a sorted T cell fraction (not recorded which). In DNA form, the CDR3 reads TGCGCCAGCAGCTCCATGACTCTCACCTACGAGCAGTACTTC. Translating it yields CASSSMTLTYEQYF.